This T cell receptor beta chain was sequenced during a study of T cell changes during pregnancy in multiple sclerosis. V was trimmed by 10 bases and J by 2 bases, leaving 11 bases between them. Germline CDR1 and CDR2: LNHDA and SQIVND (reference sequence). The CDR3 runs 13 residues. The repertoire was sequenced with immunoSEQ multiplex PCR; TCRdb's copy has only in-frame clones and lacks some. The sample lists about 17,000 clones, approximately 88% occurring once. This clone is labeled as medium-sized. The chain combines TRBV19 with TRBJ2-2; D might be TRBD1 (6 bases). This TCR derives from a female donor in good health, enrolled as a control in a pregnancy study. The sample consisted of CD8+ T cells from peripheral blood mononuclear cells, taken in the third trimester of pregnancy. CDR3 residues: CATMDSNTGELFF. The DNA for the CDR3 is TGTGCCACCATGGACAGTAACACCGGGGAGCTGTTTTTT.